This T cell receptor beta chain stems from a study of blood T cells in healthy people across ages. A sample-barcoded 5' primer and a J-beta primer mix were used in a second PCR of roughly 7 to 11 cycles. TCRdb recomputed calls from the 5' RACE reads with MiXCR, one row per CDR3 protein. The profile shows around 1.1 million distinct CDR3 sequences, 35% to 40% of them singletons. This CDR3 is built from 14 residues. Germline CDR1 and CDR2: MNHEY and SMNVEV (reference sequence). A few counts support this clonotype. Its antigen is still unknown. Study-level points and caveats: Both naive CD4+ cell counts and diversity were greater in long-lived donors than in aged donors.

V is TRBV27 and J is TRBJ2-4; either TRBD1 or TRBD2 may fit D (5 bases each). The J call may be incorrect, as the DNA end agrees better with TRBJ2-5. The sequence was obtained from a man between 18 and 35 years old in good health. The specimen was blood. Written as DNA, the CDR3 is TGTGCCAGCAGTTTAGGGACCGACCTAGAGACCCAGTACTTC. The encoded protein is CASSLGTDLETQYF.